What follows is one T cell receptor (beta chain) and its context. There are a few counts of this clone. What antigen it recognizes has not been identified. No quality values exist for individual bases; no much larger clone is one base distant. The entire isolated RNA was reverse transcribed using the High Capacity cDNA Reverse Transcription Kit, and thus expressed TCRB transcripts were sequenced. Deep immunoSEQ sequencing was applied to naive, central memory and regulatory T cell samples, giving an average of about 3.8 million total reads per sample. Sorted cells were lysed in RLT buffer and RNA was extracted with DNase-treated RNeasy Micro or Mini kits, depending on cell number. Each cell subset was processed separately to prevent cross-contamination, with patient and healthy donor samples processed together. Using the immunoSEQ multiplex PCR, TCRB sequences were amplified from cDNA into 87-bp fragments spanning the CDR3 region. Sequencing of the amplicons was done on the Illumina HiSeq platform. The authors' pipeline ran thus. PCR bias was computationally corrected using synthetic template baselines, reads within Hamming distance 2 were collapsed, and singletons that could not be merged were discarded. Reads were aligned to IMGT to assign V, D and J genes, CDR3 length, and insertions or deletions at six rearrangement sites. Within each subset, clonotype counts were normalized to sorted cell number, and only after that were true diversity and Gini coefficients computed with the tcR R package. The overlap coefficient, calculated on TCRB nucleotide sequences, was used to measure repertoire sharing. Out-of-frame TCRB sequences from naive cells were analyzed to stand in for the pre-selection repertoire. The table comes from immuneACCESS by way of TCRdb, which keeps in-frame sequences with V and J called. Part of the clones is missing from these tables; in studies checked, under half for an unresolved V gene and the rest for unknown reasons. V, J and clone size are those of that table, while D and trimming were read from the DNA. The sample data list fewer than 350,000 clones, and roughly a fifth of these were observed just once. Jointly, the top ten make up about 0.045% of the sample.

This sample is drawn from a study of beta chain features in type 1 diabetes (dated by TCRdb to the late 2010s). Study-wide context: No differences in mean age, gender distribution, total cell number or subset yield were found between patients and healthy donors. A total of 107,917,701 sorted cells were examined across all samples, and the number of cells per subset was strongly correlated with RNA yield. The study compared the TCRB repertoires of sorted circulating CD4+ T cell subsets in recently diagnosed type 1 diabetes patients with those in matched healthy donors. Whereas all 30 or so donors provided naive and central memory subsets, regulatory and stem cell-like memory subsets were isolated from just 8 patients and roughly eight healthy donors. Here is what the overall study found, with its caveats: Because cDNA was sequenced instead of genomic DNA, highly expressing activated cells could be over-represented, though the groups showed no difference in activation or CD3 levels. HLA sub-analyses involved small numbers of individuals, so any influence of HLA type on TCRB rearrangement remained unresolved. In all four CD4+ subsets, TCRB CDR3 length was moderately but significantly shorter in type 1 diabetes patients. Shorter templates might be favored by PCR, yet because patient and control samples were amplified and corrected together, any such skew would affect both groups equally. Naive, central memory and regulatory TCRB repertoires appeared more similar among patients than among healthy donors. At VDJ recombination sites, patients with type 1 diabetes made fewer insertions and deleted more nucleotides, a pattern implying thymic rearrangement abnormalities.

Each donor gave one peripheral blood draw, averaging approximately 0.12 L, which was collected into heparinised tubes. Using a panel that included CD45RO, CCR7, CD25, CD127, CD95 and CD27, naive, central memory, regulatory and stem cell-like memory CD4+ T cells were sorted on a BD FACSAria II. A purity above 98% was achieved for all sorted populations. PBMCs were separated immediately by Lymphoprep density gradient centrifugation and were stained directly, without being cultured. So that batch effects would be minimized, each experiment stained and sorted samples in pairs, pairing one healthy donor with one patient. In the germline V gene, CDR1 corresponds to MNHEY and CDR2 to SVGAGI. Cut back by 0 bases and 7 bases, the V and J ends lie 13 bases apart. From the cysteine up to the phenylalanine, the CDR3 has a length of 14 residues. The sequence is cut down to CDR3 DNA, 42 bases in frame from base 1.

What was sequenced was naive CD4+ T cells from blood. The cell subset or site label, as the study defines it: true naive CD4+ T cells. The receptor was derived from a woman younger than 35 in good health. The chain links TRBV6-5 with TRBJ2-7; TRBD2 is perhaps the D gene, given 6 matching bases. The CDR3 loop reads CASSYSGGSGEQYF. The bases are TGTGCCAGCAGTTACTCGGGGGGTTCGGGGGAGCAGTACTTC.